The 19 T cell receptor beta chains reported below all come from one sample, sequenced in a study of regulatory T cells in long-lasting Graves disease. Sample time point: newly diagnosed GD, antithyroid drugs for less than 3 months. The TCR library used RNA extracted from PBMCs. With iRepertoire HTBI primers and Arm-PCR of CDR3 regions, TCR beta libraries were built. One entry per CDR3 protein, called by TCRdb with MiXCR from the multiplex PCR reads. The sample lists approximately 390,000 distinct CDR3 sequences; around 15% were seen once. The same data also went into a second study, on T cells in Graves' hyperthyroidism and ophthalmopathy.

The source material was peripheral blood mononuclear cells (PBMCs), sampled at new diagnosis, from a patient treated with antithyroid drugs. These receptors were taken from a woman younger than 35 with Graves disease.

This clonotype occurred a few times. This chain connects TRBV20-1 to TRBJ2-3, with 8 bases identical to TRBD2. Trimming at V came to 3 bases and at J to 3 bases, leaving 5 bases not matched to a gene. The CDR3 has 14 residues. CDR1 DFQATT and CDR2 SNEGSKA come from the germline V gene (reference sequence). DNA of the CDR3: TGCAGTGCTAGTGCGGGAGGCCGGACAGATACGCAGTATTTT. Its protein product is CSASAGGRTDTQYF.

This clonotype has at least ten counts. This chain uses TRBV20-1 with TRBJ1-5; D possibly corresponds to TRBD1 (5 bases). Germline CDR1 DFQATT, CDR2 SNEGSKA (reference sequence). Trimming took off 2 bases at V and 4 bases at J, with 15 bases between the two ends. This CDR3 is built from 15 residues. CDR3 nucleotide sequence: TGCAGTGCTAGACTAATGCAGGGCGCAAATCAGCCCCAGCATTTT. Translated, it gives CSARLMQGANQPQHF.

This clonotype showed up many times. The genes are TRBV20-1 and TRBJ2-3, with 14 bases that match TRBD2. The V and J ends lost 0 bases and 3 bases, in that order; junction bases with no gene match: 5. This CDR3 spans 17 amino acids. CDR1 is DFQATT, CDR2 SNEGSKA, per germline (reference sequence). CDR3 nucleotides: TGCAGTGCTAGAGACCCCCGGACTAGCGGGGGGACAGATACGCAGTATTTT. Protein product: CSARDPRTSGGTDTQYF.

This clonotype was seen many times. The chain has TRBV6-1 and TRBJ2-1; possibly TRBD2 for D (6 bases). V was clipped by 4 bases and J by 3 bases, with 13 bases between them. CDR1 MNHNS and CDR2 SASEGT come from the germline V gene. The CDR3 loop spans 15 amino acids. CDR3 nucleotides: TGTGCCAGCAGTGGAATTGGCGGGGACTACAATGAGCAGTTCTTC. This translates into CASSGIGGDYNEQFF.

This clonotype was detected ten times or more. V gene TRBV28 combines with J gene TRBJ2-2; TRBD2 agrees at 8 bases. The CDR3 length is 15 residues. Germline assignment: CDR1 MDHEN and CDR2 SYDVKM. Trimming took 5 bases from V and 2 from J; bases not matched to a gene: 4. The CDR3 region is CASSALAGNTGELFF. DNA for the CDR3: TGTGCCAGCAGTGCCCTAGCGGGTAACACCGGGGAGCTGTTTTTT. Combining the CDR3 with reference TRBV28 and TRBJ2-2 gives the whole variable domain DVKVTQSSRYLVKRTGEKVFLECVQDMDHENMFWYRQDPGLGLRLIYFSYDVKMKEKGDIPEGYSVSREKKERFSLILESASTNQTSMYLCASSALAGNTGELFFGEGSRLTVL.

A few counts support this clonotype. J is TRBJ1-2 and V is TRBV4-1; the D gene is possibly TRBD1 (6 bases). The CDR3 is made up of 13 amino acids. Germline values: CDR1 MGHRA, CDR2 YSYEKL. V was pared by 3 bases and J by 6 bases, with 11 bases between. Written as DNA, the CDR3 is TGCGCCAGCAGCCACCCAGGGGATCATGGCTACACCTTC. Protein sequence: CASSHPGDHGYTF.

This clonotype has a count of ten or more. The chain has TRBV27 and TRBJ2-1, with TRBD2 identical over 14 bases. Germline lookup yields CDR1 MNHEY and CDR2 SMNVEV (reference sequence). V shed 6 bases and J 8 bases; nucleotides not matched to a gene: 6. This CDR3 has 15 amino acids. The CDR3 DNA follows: TGTGCCAGCAGCGAAGGGACTAGCGGGGGCTATGAGCAGTTCTTC. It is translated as CASSEGTSGGYEQFF.

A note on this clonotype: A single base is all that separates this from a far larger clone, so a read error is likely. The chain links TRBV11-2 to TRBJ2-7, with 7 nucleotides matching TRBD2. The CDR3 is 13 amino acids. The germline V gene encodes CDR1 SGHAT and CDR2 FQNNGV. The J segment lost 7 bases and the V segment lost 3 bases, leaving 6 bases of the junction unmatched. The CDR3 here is CASSFGGKDEQYF. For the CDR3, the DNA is TGTGCCAGCAGCTTCGGGGGGAAGGATGAGCAGTACTTC.

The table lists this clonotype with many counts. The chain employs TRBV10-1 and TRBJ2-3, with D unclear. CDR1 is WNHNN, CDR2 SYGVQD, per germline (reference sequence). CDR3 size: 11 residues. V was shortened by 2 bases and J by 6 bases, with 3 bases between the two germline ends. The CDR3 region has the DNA TGCGCCAGCAGTGAGGACGATACGCAGTATTTT. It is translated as CASSEDDTQYF.

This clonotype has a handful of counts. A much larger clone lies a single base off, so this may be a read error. CDR3 DNA: TGTGCCGGCAGCTTTGGACAGGGGAACACTGAAGCTTTCTTT. Translating it yields CAGSFGQGNTEAFF. The J gene is TRBJ1-1, the V gene TRBV5-6; 8 bases are shared with TRBD1. The CDR3 has 14 amino acids. Germline V CDR1 and CDR2: SGHDT, YYEEEE.

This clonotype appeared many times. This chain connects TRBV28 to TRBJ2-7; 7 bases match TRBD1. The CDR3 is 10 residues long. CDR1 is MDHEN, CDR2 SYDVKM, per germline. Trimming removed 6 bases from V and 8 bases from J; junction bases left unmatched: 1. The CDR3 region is CASRQGQQYF. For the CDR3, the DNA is TGTGCCAGCAGACAGGGGCAGCAGTACTTC. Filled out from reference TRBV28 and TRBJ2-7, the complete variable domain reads DVKVTQSSRYLVKRTGEKVFLECVQDMDHENMFWYRQDPGLGLRLIYFSYDVKMKEKGDIPEGYSVSREKKERFSLILESASTNQTSMYLCASRQGQQYFGPGTRLTVT.

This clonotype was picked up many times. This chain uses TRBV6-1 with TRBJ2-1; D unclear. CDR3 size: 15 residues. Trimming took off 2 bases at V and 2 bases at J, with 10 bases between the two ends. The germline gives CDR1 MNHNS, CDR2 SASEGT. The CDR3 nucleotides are TGTGCCAGCAGTGAATGGGTTGACCCCTACAATGAGCAGTTCTTC. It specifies CASSEWVDPYNEQFF.

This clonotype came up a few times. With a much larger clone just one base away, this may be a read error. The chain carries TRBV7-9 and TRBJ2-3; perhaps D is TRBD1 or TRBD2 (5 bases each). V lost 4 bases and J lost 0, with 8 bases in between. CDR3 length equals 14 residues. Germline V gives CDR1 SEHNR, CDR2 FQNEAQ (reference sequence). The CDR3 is CASSSWGSTDTQYF. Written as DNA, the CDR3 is TGTGCCAGCAGCTCGTGGGGGAGCACAGATACGCAGTATTTT.

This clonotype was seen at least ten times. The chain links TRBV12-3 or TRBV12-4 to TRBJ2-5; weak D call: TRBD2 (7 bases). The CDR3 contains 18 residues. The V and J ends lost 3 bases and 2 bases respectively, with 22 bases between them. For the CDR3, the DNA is TGTGCCAGCAGTTTGGGGGGGCGATCCCCAACGCCACAAGAGACCCAGTACTTC. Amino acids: CASSLGGRSPTPQETQYF.

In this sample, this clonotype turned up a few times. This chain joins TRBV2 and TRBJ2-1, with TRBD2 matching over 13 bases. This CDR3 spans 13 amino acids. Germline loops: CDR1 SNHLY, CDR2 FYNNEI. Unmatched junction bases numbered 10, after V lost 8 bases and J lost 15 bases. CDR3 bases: TGTGCCAGCGGGGGGACTAGCGGGGAACATCTGTTCTTC. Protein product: CASGGTSGEHLFF.

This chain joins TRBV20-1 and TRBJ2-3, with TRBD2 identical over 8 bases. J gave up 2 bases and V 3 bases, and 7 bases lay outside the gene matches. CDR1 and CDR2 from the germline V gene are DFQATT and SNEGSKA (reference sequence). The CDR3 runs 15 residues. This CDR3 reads CSASSGGRYTDTQYF. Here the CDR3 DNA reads TGCAGTGCTAGTAGTGGCGGGAGGTACACAGATACGCAGTATTTT.

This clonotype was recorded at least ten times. CDR3 nucleotide sequence: TGTGCCAGCAGCCAAGCCTGGAGCTACGAGCAGTACTTC. It encodes CASSQAWSYEQYF. V usage is TRBV3-1 and J usage is TRBJ2-7; D unresolved. The CDR3 loop spans 13 amino acids. Germline V lookup: CDR1 LGHDT, CDR2 YNNKEL (reference sequence). With 1 base removed from V and 3 bases from J, the gap between germline ends came to 7 bases.

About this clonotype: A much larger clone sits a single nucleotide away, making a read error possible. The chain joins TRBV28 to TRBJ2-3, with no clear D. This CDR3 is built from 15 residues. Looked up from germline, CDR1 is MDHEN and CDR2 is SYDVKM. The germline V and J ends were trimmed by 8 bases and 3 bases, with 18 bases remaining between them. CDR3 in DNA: TGTGCCAGCGGTAGTTCGACGGCCCATACAGATACGCAGTATTTT. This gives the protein CASGSSTAHTDTQYF.

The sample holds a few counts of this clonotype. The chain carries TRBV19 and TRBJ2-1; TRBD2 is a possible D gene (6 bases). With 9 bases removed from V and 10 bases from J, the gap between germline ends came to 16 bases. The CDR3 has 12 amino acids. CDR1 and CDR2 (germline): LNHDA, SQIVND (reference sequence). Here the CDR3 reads CASQDYVAEQFF. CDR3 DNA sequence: TGTGCCAGCCAGGACTATGTCGCCGAGCAGTTCTTC.